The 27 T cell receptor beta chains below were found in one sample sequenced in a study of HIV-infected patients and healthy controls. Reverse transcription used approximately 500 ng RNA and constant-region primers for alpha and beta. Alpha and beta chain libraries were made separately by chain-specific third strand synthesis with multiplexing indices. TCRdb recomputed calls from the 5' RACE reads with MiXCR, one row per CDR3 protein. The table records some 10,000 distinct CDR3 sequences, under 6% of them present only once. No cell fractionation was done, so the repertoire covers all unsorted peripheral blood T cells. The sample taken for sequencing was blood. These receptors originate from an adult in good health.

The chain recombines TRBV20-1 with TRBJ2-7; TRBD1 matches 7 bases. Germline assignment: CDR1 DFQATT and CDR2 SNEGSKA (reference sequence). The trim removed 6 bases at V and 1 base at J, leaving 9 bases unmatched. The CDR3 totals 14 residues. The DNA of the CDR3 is TGCAGTGCCCTTCGACAGGGTCTTTCCTACGAGCAGTACTTC. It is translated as CSALRQGLSYEQYF.

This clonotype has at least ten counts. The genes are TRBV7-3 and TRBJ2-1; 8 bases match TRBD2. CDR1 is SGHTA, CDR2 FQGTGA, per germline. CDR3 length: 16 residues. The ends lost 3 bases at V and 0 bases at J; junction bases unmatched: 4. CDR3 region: CASSFRAGVSYNEQFF. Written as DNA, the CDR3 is TGTGCCAGCAGCTTTAGAGCGGGGGTCTCCTACAATGAGCAGTTCTTC.

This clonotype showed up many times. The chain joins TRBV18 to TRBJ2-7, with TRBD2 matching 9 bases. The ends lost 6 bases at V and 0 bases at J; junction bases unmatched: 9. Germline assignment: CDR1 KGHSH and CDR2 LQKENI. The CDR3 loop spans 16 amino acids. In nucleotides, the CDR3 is TGTGCCAGCTCGCCCGTGGCGGGGGGGAGCTCCTACGAGCAGTACTTC. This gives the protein CASSPVAGGSSYEQYF.

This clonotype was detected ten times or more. The CDR3 nucleotides read TGTGCCAGCAGTCCCCGACAGGGCTCTGAAGCTTTCTTT. This encodes CASSPRQGSEAFF. V usage is TRBV6-5 and J usage is TRBJ1-1; TRBD1 matches 7 bases. This CDR3 is built from 13 residues. V dropped 5 bases and J dropped 6; count of bases not matched to a gene: 6. In germline, CDR1 is MNHEY, CDR2 SVGAGI.

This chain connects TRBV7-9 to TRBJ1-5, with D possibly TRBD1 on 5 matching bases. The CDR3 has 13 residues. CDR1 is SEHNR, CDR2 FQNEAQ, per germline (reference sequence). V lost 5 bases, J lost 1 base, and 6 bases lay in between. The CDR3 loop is CASSRDSNQPQHF. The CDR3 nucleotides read TGTGCCAGCAGCCGGGACAGCAATCAGCCCCAGCATTTT. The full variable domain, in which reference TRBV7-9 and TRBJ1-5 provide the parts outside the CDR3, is DTGVSQNPRHKITKRGQNVTFRCDPISEHNRLYWYRQTLGQGPEFLTYFQNEAQLEKSRLLSDRFSAERPKGSFSTLEIQRTEQGDSAMYLCASSRDSNQPQHFGDGTRLSIL.

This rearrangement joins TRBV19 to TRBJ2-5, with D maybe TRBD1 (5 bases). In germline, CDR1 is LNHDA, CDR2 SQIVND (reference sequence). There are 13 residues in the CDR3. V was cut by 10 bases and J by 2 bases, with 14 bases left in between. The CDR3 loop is CATRTLGQETQYF. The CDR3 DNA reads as TGTGCCACCCGGACATTGGGGCAAGAGACCCAGTACTTC.

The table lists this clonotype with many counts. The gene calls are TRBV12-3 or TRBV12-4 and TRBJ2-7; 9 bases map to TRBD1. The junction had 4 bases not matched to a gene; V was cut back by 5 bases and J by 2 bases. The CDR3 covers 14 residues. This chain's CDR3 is CASSMGQGPYEQYF. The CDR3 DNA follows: TGTGCCAGCAGTATGGGACAGGGTCCCTACGAGCAGTACTTC.

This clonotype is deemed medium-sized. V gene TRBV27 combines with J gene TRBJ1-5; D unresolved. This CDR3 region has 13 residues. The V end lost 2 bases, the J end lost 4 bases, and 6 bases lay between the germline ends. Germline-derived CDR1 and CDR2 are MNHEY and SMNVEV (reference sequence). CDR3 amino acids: CASSLEVNQPQHF. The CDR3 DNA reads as TGTGCCAGCAGTTTAGAGGTTAATCAGCCCCAGCATTTT.

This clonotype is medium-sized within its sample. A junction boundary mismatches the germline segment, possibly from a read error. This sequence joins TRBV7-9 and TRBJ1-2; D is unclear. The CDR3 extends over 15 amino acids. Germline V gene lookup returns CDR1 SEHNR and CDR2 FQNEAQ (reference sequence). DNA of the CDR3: TGTGCCAGCACCTTAGACCTTTTCGGACGGTATGGCTACACCTTC. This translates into CASTLDLFGRYGYTF.

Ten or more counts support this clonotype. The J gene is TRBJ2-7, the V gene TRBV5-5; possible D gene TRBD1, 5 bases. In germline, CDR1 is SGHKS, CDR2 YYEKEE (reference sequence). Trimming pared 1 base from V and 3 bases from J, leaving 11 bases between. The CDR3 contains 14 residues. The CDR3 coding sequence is TGTGCCAGCAGCTTGAGCTCAGGGTACTACGAGCAGTACTTC. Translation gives CASSLSSGYYEQYF. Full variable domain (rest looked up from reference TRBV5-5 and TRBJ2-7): DAGVTQSPTHLIKTRGQQVTLRCSPISGHKSVSWYQQVLGQGPQFIFQYYEKEERGRGNFPDRFSARQFPNYSSELNVNALLLGDSALYLCASSLSSGYYEQYFGPGTRLTVT.

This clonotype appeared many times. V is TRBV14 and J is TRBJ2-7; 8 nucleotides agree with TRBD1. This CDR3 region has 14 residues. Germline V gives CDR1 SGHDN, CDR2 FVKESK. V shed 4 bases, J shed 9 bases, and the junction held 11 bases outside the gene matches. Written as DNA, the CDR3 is TGTGCCAGCAGCCTCCGACAGGGGTGGTTGGGGCAGTACTTC. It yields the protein CASSLRQGWLGQYF.

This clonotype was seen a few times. CDR3 nucleotide sequence: TGTGCCGCTCGGACTACCCCAGAGACCCAGTACTTC. Amino acid sequence: CAARTTPETQYF. V usage is TRBV10-3 and J usage is TRBJ2-5, with D perhaps matching TRBD2 (6 bases). Trimming removed 11 bases from V and 4 bases from J, with 14 bases in between. This CDR3 is 12 amino acids long. Germline CDR1 reads ENHRY; CDR2 reads SYGVKD.

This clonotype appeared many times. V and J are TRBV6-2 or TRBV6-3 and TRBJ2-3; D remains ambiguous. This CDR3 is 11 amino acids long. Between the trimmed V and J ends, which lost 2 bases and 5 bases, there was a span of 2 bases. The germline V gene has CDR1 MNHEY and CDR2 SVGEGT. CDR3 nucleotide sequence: TGTGCCAGCAGTTACGGAGATACGCAGTATTTT. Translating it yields CASSYGDTQYF.

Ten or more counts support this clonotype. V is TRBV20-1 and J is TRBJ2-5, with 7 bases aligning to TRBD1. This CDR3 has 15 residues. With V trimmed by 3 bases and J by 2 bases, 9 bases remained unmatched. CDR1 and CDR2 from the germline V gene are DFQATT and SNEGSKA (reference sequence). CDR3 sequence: CSASGTGTEQETQYF. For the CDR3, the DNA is TGCAGTGCTAGTGGTACCGGGACAGAGCAAGAGACCCAGTACTTC.

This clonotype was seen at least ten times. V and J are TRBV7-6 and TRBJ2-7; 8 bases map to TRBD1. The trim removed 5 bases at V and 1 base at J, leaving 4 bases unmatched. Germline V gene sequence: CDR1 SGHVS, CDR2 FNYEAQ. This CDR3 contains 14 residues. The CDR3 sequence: CASSHRDRSYEQYF. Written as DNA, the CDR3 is TGTGCCAGCAGCCACCGGGACAGGTCCTACGAGCAGTACTTC.

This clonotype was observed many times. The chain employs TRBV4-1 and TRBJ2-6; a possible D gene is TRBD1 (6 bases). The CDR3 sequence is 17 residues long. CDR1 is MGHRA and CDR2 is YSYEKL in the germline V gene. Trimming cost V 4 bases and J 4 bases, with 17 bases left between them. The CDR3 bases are TGCGCCAGCAGCCTAATGACAGGCGCGAGGGGGGCCAACGTCCTGACTTTC. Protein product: CASSLMTGARGANVLTF.

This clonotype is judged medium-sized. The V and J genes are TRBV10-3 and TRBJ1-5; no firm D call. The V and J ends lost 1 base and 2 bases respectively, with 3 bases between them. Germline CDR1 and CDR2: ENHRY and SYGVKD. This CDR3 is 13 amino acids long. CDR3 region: CAISELGNQPQHF. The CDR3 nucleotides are TGTGCCATCAGTGAGTTAGGCAATCAGCCCCAGCATTTT.

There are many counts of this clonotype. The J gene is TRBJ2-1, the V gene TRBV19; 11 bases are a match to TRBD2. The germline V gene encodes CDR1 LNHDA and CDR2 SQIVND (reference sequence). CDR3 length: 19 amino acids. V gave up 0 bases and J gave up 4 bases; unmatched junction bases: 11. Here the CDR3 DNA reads TGTGCCAGTAGTATAGATCAGTATTATCGGACTAGCGGGTACAATGAGCAGTTCTTC. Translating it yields CASSIDQYYRTSGYNEQFF.

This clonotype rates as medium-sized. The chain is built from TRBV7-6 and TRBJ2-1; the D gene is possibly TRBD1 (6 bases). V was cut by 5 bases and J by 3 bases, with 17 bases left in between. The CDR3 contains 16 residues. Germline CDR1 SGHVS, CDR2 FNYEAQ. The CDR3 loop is CASSRTDRSLYNEQFF. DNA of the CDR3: TGTGCCAGCAGCCGGACGGACAGAAGTCTCTACAATGAGCAGTTCTTC. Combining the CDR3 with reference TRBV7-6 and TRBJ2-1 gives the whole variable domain GAGVSQSPRYKVTKRGQDVALRCDPISGHVSLYWYRQALGQGPEFLTYFNYEAQQDKSGLPNDRFSAERPEGSISTLTIQRTEQRDSAMYRCASSRTDRSLYNEQFFGPGTRLTVL.

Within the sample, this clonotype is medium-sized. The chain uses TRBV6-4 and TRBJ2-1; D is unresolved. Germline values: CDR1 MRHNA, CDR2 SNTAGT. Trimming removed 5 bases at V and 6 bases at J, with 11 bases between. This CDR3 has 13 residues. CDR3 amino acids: CASSRSVGNEQFF. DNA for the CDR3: TGTGCCAGCAGTCGATCGGTGGGCAATGAGCAGTTCTTC.

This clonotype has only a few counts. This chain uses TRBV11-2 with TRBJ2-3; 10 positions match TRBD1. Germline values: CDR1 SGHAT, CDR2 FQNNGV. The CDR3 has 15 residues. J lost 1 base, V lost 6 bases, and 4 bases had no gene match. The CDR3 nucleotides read TGTGCCAGCAGTTTGACAGGGGGCGGCACAGATACGCAGTATTTT. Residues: CASSLTGGGTDTQYF.

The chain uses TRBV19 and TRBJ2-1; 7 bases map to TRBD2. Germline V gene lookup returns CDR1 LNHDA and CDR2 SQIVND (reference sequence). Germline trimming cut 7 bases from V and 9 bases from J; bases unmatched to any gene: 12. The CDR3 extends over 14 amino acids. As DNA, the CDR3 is TGTGCCAGTAACCCCACCAGACTAGCCGGTGAGCAGTTCTTC. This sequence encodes CASNPTRLAGEQFF.

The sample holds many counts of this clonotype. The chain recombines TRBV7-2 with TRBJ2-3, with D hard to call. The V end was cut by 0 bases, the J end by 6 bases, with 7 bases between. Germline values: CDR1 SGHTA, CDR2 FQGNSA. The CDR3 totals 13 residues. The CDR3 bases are TGTGCCAGCAGCTTAGCGCGGTGGGATACGCAGTATTTT. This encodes CASSLARWDTQYF.

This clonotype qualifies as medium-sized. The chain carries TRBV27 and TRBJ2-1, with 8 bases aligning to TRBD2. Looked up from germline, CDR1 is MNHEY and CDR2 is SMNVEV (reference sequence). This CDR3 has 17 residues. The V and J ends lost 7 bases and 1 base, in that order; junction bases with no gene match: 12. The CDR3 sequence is CASNPYGSGSSYNEQFF. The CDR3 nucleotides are TGTGCCAGCAATCCCTATGGCAGCGGGAGTTCCTACAATGAGCAGTTCTTC.

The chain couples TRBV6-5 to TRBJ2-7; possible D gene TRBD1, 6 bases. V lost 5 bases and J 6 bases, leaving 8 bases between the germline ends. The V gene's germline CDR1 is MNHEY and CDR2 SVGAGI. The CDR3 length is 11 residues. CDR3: CASSQQGEQYF. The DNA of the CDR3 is TGTGCCAGCAGTCAACAGGGCGAGCAGTACTTC.

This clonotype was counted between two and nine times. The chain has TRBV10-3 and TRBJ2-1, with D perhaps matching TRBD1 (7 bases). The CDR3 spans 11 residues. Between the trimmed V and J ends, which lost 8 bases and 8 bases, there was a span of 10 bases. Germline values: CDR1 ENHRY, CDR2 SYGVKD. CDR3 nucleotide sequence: TGTGCCATCGGAGGGGGCGATGAGCAGTTCTTC. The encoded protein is CAIGGGDEQFF.

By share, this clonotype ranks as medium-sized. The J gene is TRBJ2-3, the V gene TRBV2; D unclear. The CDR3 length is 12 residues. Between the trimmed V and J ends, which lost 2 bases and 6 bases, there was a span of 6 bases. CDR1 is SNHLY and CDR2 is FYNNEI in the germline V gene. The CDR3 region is CASSELGDTQYF. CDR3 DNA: TGTGCCAGCAGTGAATTGGGTGATACGCAGTATTTT.